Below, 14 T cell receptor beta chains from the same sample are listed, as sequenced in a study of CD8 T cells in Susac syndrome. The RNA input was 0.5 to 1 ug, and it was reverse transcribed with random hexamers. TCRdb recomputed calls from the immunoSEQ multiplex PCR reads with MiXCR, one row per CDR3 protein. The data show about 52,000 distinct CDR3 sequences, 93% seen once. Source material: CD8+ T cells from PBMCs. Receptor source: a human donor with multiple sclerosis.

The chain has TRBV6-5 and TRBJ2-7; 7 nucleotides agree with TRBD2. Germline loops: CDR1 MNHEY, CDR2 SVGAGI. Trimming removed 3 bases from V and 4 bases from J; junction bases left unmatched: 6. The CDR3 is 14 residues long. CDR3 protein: CASSYSGGGYEQYF. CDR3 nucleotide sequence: TGTGCCAGCAGTTATTCAGGCGGGGGATACGAGCAGTACTTC.

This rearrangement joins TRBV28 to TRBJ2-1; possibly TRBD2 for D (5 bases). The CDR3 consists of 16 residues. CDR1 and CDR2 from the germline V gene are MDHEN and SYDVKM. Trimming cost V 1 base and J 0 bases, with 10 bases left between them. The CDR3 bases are TGTGCCAGCAGTTTATTGAGCGGAAGCTCCTACAATGAGCAGTTCTTC. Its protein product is CASSLLSGSSYNEQFF.

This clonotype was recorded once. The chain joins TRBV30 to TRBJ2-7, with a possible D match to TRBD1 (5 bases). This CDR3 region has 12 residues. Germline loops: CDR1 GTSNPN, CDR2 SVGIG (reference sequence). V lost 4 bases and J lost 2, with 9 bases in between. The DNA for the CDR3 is TGTGCCTGGAAGCGACAGACCTACGAGCAGTACTTC. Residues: CAWKRQTYEQYF.

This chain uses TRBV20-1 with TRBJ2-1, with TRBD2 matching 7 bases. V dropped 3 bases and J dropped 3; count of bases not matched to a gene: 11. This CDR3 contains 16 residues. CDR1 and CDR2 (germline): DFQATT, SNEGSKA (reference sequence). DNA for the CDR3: TGCAGTGCTAGGGGGAGGGACTGGACAAACTACAATGAGCAGTTCTTC. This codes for CSARGRDWTNYNEQFF.

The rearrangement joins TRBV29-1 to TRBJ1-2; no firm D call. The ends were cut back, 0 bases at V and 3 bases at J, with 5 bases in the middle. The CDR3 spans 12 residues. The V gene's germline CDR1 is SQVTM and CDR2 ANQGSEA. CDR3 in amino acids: CSVEDTYYGYTF. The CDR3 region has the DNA TGCAGCGTTGAAGACACATACTATGGCTACACCTTC.

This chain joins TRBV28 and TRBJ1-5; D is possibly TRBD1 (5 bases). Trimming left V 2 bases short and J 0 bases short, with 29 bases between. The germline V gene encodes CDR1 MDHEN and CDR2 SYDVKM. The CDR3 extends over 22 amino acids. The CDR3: CASSLGAVTRDPGPYSNQPQHF. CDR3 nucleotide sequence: TGTGCCAGCAGTTTAGGGGCCGTCACCCGGGACCCAGGGCCGTATAGCAATCAGCCCCAGCATTTT.

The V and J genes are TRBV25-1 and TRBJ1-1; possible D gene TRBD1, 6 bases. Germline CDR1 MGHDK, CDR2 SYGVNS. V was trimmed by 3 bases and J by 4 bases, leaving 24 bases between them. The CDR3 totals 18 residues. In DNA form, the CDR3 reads TGTGCCAGCAGTGAGATTTCGGCAGGGGATGATTGGATCACTGAAGCTTTCTTT. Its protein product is CASSEISAGDDWITEAFF.

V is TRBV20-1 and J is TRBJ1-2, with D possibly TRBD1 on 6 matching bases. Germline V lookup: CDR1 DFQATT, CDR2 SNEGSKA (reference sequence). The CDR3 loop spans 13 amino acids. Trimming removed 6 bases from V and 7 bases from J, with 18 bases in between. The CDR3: CSAKERGLVGYTF. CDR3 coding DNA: TGCAGTGCAAAGGAACGGGGGCTGGTTGGCTACACCTTC.

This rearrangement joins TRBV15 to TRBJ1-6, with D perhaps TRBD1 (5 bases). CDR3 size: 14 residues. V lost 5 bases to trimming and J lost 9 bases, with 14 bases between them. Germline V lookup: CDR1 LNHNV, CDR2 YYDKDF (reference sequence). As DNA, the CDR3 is TGTGCCACCAGCCAGGCGGGGGGAGCTTCACCCCTCCACTTT. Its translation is CATSQAGGASPLHF.

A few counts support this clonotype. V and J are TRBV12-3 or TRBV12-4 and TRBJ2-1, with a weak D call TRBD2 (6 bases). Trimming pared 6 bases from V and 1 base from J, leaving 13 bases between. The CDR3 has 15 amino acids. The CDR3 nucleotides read TGTGCCAGCAGCCCCACTAGCATGTCCTACAATGAGCAGTTCTTC. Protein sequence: CASSPTSMSYNEQFF.

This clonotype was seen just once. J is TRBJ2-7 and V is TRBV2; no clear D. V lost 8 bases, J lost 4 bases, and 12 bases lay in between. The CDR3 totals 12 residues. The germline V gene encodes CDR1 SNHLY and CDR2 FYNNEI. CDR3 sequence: CASQVILYEQYF. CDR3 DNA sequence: TGTGCCAGCCAAGTGATTTTGTACGAGCAGTACTTC.

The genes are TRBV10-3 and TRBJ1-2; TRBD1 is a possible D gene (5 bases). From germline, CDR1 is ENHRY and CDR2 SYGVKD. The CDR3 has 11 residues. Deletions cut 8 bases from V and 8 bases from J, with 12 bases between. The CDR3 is CAIQGLFGYTF. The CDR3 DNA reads TGTGCCATCCAGGGACTTTTCGGCTACACCTTC.

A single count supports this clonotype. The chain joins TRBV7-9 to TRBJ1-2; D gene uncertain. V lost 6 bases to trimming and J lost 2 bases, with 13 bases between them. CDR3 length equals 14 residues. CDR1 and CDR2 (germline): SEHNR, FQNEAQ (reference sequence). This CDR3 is CASSYTNENYGYTF. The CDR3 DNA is TGTGCCAGCAGTTACACGAATGAGAACTATGGCTACACCTTC.

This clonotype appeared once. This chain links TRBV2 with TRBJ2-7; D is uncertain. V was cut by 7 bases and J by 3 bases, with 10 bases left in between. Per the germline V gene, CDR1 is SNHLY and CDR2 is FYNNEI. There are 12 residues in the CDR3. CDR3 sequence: CASTGRDYEQYF. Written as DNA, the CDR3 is TGTGCCAGCACGGGCAGAGACTACGAGCAGTACTTC.